These 21 T cell receptor beta chains were sequenced from one sample in a study of blood T cell repertoires in COVID-19. Clones were sequenced by immunoSEQ multiplex PCR, and TCRdb holds only the in-frame ones, with some missing. The sample shows 45,000 to 55,000 clones, around 83% of them seen only once. Source material: peripheral blood. Receptors were obtained from a man aged 45-65 years with acute or convalescent COVID-19.

The genes are TRBV5-6 and TRBJ2-7, with D uncertain. Germline lookup yields CDR1 SGHDT and CDR2 YYEEEE. This CDR3 has 15 residues. Trimming pared 4 bases from V and 3 bases from J, leaving 17 bases between. The CDR3 nucleotides are TGTGCCAGCAGCCCCCTAGGCGTCTCGAGCTACGAGCAGTACTTC. Translation: CASSPLGVSSYEQYF.

The rearrangement joins TRBV18 to TRBJ2-5; 8 positions agree with TRBD2. In germline, CDR1 is KGHSH, CDR2 LQKENI. V was clipped by 4 bases and J by 4 bases; unmatched bases: 2. The length of the CDR3 is 13 residues. The CDR3 DNA reads as TGTGCCAGCTCACGACTAGCGAGAGAGACCCAGTACTTC. This encodes CASSRLARETQYF.

This clone was observed a few times. J is TRBJ1-5 and V is TRBV7-2; D uncertain. Between the trimmed V and J ends, which lost 4 bases and 9 bases, there was a span of 16 bases. In germline, CDR1 is SGHTA, CDR2 FQGNSA. The CDR3 has 14 residues. The CDR3 is CASSYAPNPGPQHF. The CDR3 DNA reads TGTGCCAGCAGCTATGCCCCGAATCCCGGGCCCCAGCATTTT.

J is TRBJ1-2 and V is TRBV4-3, with 7 bases aligning to TRBD1. The V gene end was trimmed by 0 bases and the J gene end by 8 bases; junction bases not matched to a gene: 12. CDR3 length: 16 residues. Germline-derived CDR1 and CDR2 are LGHNA and YSLEER. The CDR3 nucleotides read TGCGCCAGCAGCCAAGAAAGGGCGTTGCAGGGGGGCGGCTACACCTTC. This sequence encodes CASSQERALQGGGYTF.

This CDR3 reads CASSGEGSGYTF. The CDR3 DNA is TGTGCCAGCAGCGGTGAGGGAAGTGGCTACACCTTC. V gene TRBV3-1 (or the pseudogene TRBV3-2) combines with J gene TRBJ1-2; no clear D. The germline V gene encodes CDR1 LGHDT and CDR2 YNNKEL (reference sequence). Deletions cut 5 bases from V and 7 bases from J, with 11 bases between. CDR3 length: 12 amino acids.

The chain couples TRBV7-9 to TRBJ2-7; D unresolved. CDR3 length: 12 amino acids. The V gene lost 5 bases and the J gene lost 0 bases, with 5 bases spanning the gap. Germline-derived CDR1 and CDR2 are SEHNR and FQNEAQ (reference sequence). The CDR3: CASSAVSYEQYF. The CDR3 coding sequence is TGTGCCAGCAGCGCAGTCTCCTACGAGCAGTACTTC.

The chain couples TRBV6-6 to TRBJ1-5; 12 bases line up with TRBD1. This CDR3 region has 15 residues. The junction had 11 bases not matched to a gene; V was cut back by 10 bases and J by 7 bases. The V gene's germline CDR1 is MNHNY and CDR2 SVGAGI (reference sequence). The CDR3 here is CATTSGQGAGQPQHF. The CDR3 region has the DNA TGTGCCACCACTTCGGGACAGGGGGCTGGGCAGCCCCAGCATTTT.

The rearrangement uses TRBV10-3 and TRBJ1-1; a weak D match, TRBD1 (5 bases). CDR1 ENHRY and CDR2 SYGVKD come from the germline V gene. V gave up 6 bases and J gave up 5 bases, with 13 bases separating them. The CDR3 contains 13 residues. The CDR3 DNA sequence: TGTGCCATCAGGATGACAGTGGGGACTGAAGCTTTCTTT. Its protein product is CAIRMTVGTEAFF.

The chain carries TRBV19 and TRBJ2-3, with D hard to call. This CDR3 region has 14 residues. V was trimmed by 5 bases and J by 2 bases, leaving 11 bases between them. CDR1 is LNHDA, CDR2 SQIVND, per germline (reference sequence). The CDR3 nucleotides read TGTGCCAGTAGTTTGGTCACTAACACAGATACGCAGTATTTT. It codes for CASSLVTNTDTQYF.

V and J are TRBV18 and TRBJ2-5; 7 positions match TRBD1. With V trimmed by 1 base and J by 1 base, 9 bases remained unmatched. CDR3 size: 17 residues. CDR1 is KGHSH and CDR2 is LQKENI in the germline V gene. CDR3 in amino acids: CASSPRKQTGLQETQYF. CDR3 sequence (DNA): TGTGCCAGCTCACCACGGAAACAGACAGGGCTCCAAGAGACCCAGTACTTC.

The gene calls are TRBV5-1 and TRBJ1-2; 7 nucleotides match TRBD1. V trimming: 2 bases; J trimming: 3 bases; junction bases outside the gene matches: 4. The CDR3 runs to 14 residues. The germline V gene has CDR1 SGHRS and CDR2 YFSETQ. CDR3 loop: CASSLGDSYYGYTF. The CDR3 nucleotides are TGCGCCAGCAGCTTAGGGGACAGCTACTATGGCTACACCTTC.

The gene calls are TRBV6-5 and TRBJ2-2; 9 bases map to TRBD1. Germline values: CDR1 MNHEY, CDR2 SVGAGI. The CDR3 loop spans 15 amino acids. Losses at the gene ends were 1 base for V and 6 bases for J; bases not matched to a gene: 3. DNA for the CDR3: TGTGCCAGCAGTTACTGGGACAGGGTCCCCGGGGAGCTGTTTTTT. It translates to CASSYWDRVPGELFF.

This rearrangement joins TRBV19 to TRBJ1-6, with TRBD1 matching over 8 bases. Germline trimming cut 9 bases from V and 9 bases from J; bases unmatched to any gene: 7. The germline CDR1 and CDR2 sequences are LNHDA and SQIVND (reference sequence). CDR3 length: 13 amino acids. CDR3 protein: CASLDRGGSPLHF. CDR3 bases: TGTGCCAGCCTTGACAGGGGAGGTTCACCCCTCCACTTT.

This rearrangement joins TRBV30 to TRBJ2-1; TRBD1 is a possible D gene (5 bases). Trimming stripped 1 base from V and 4 bases from J, with 11 bases between. Germline loops: CDR1 GTSNPN, CDR2 SVGIG (reference sequence). This CDR3 is 14 amino acids long. In nucleotides, the CDR3 is TGTGCCTGGAGTGGGGGCTTTGGGTACAATGAGCAGTTCTTC. Translation gives CAWSGGFGYNEQFF.

This clone was counted only a few times. J is TRBJ1-6 and V is TRBV5-1; D may be TRBD1 (5 bases). The CDR3 runs to 14 residues. V lost 0 bases, J lost 10 bases, and 11 bases lay in between. Germline CDR1 is SGHRS and CDR2 is YFSETQ. CDR3 protein: CASSLGQGGSPLHF. The CDR3 DNA reads as TGCGCCAGCAGCTTGGGCCAGGGAGGCTCACCCCTCCACTTT.

The V gene is TRBV12-2, the J gene TRBJ2-7; TRBD1 was called by the table and not checked on the DNA. TRBV12-2 is noted as a pseudogene. This CDR3 contains 20 residues. CDR3 nucleotides: TGTGCAAGTCGCTTAGCGCCGGGACAGGGTTGCGGGGGGCCCTTCTACGAGCAGTACTTC. Amino acids: CASRLAPGQGCGGPFYEQYF.

This clone was found a few times. CDR3 sequence reads: CASSITGAYNEQFF. CDR3 DNA sequence: TGTGCCAGTAGTATAACAGGGGCCTACAATGAGCAGTTCTTC. The genes are TRBV19 and TRBJ2-1; 7 positions match TRBD1. Germline trimming cut 2 bases from V and 2 bases from J; bases unmatched to any gene: 0. CDR1 and CDR2 from the germline V gene are LNHDA and SQIVND (reference sequence). The CDR3 has 14 amino acids.

This chain links TRBV6-2 or TRBV6-3 with TRBJ2-5; tentative D call: TRBD1 (5 bases). CDR1 and CDR2 from the germline V gene are MNHEY and SVGEGT. CDR3 length: 15 residues. V dropped 4 bases and J dropped 3 bases, with 15 bases sitting between them. CDR3 sequence: CASSSLRGLEETQYF. The CDR3 region has the DNA TGTGCCAGCAGTTCGTTAAGGGGATTGGAAGAGACCCAGTACTTC.

This chain links TRBV30 with TRBJ1-3; the D gene is possibly TRBD1 (5 bases). Trimming stripped 7 bases from V and 0 bases from J, with 13 bases between. The CDR3 has 14 residues. Germline V lookup: CDR1 GTSNPN, CDR2 SVGIG (reference sequence). CDR3 loop: CASPRTGSGNTIYF. CDR3 DNA sequence: TGTGCCTCACCACGCACAGGCTCTGGAAACACCATATATTTT.

The rearrangement joins TRBV5-1 to TRBJ2-7; the D gene is possibly TRBD1 (7 bases). Germline CDR1 and CDR2: SGHRS and YFSETQ. CDR3 length: 13 residues. Between the trimmed V and J ends, which lost 2 bases and 6 bases, there was a span of 12 bases. The CDR3 loop reads CASSFRQGGEQYF. DNA for the CDR3: TGCGCCAGCAGCTTTCGTCAGGGGGGCGAGCAGTACTTC.

The chain carries TRBV7-2 and TRBJ1-6, with D possibly TRBD1 on 6 matching bases. Germline lookup yields CDR1 SGHTA and CDR2 FQGNSA. Trimming took off 5 bases at V and 6 bases at J, with 17 bases between the two ends. The CDR3 runs to 16 residues. The CDR3 here is CASSRNRESGNSPLHF. In DNA, the CDR3 is TGTGCCAGCAGCCGGAACAGGGAAAGTGGTAATTCACCCCTCCACTTT.